One sample yielded the 8 T cell receptor beta chains listed below, sequenced in a study of blood T cell repertoires in COVID-19. Measured with immunoSEQ multiplex PCR; TCRdb has only the in-frame clones, and not every one. This sample has 200,000 to 250,000 clones, with roughly 80% found just once. The source material was peripheral blood. Receptors were obtained from a woman of 80 years or more with active or convalescent COVID-19.

This clone came up once. The chain joins TRBV7-8 to TRBJ2-1, with unresolved D. The CDR3 consists of 13 residues. Germline V gives CDR1 SGHVS, CDR2 FQNEAQ. Trimming took 2 bases from V and 6 from J, leaving 8 bases between them. The CDR3 DNA reads as TGTGCCAGCAGCTTAAGTAGATCCAATGAGCAGTTCTTC. This sequence encodes CASSLSRSNEQFF.

The rearrangement links TRBV3-1 (or the pseudogene TRBV3-2) to TRBJ2-7; D not certain. With 1 base removed from V and 0 bases from J, the gap between germline ends came to 10 bases. Germline assignment: CDR1 LGHDT and CDR2 YNNKEL (reference sequence). The CDR3 has 15 residues. The CDR3 loop reads CASSQGWASSYEQYF. The CDR3 nucleotides read TGTGCCAGCAGCCAAGGGTGGGCAAGCTCCTACGAGCAGTACTTC.

The V gene is TRBV6-5, the J gene TRBJ1-1, with TRBD1 as a possible D gene (5 bases). The length of the CDR3 is 15 residues. Trimming shortened V by 0 bases and J by 5 bases, and 13 bases separated the two germline ends. From germline, CDR1 is MNHEY and CDR2 SVGAGI. The CDR3 DNA reads as TGTGCCAGCAGTTACTCTTTTCAGGGAGGGACTGAAGCTTTCTTT. This encodes CASSYSFQGGTEAFF.

This sequence joins TRBV5-1 and TRBJ1-1; perhaps TRBD1 as D (5 bases). CDR1 SGHRS and CDR2 YFSETQ come from the germline V gene. V was pared by 0 bases and J by 6 bases, with 9 bases between. The CDR3 consists of 13 residues. CDR3 protein: CASSLAGGAEAFF. In DNA form, the CDR3 reads TGCGCCAGCAGCTTGGCCGGGGGAGCTGAAGCTTTCTTT.

The V gene is TRBV6-2 or TRBV6-3, the J gene TRBJ2-7, with TRBD2 matching over 8 bases. CDR3 length: 15 residues. V lost 6 bases to trimming and J lost 2 bases; unmatched junction nucleotides: 9. The germline V gene has CDR1 MNHEY and CDR2 SVGEGT. The CDR3 coding sequence is TGTGCCAGCAGCTTGTGGACTAGCAGACCCTACGAGCAGTACTTC. Translating gives CASSLWTSRPYEQYF.

This clone was picked up one time. The chain joins TRBV7-9 to TRBJ1-1; TRBD1 agrees at 10 bases. V lost 1 base and J lost 6; bases outside the gene matches: 5. This CDR3 is 15 amino acids long. Germline CDR1 is SEHNR and CDR2 is FQNEAQ (reference sequence). The CDR3 loop reads CASSLGDRGLAEAFF. CDR3 nucleotide sequence: TGTGCCAGCAGCTTAGGGGACAGGGGTCTGGCTGAAGCTTTCTTT.

The rearrangement joins TRBV9 to TRBJ2-3; 10 positions match TRBD1. CDR1 is SGDLS and CDR2 is YYNGEE in the germline V gene. The V gene end was trimmed by 0 bases and the J gene end by 4 bases; junction bases not matched to a gene: 5. This CDR3 is built from 16 residues. CDR3: CASSVGGTGASDTQYF. CDR3 nucleotide sequence: TGTGCCAGCAGCGTAGGGGGGACAGGGGCCTCAGATACGCAGTATTTT.

The DNA for the CDR3 is TGTGCCAGCAGCCAATTTTTAGGACAGGGAGCCCACGAGCAGTACTTC. Amino acids: CASSQFLGQGAHEQYF. This chain uses TRBV14 with TRBJ2-7; 8 positions match TRBD1. The V segment lost 2 bases and the J segment 5 bases; nucleotides outside the gene matches: 11. The CDR3 consists of 16 residues. The germline gives CDR1 SGHDN, CDR2 FVKESK.